The clone carrying this T cell receptor (beta chain) is a singleton in its sample. Antigen: not known. The germline gives CDR1 MNHEY, CDR2 SVGAGI. This CDR3 spans 14 amino acids. With V trimmed by 6 bases and J by 8 bases, 13 bases remained unmatched. cDNA synthesis was performed by 5'RACE with 10-nucleotide random UMIs. From the 5' RACE reads, TCRdb called clonotypes with MiXCR, one entry per CDR3 protein. The sample includes roughly 34,000 distinct CDR3 sequences, 4.6% of them seen just once. This sample is drawn from a study of neurological immune-mediated disorders. Study conclusions and caveats: Healthy controls had more TCR clonal expansion than multiple sclerosis, which showed the least, whereas HTLV-1-associated myelopathy showed the most.

The sample consisted of PBMCs. The chain uses TRBV6-5 and TRBJ2-7, with 7 bases lining up with TRBD1. The sequence was collected from a man aged 18-30 years in good health. The DNA for the CDR3 is TGTGCCAGCAGCCCCTCCAGGGGGACCGCCAAGCAGTACTTC. It is translated as CASSPSRGTAKQYF.